This TCR beta chain emerged from a study of identical twins. In germline, CDR1 is MNHNS, CDR2 SASEGT. V lost 9 bases to trimming and J lost 5 bases; unmatched junction nucleotides: 22. The CDR3 contains 18 residues. TCRdb fed the 5' RACE reads into MiXCR, producing one record per CDR3 protein. The sample consists of about 790,000 distinct CDR3 sequences, 15% to 20% of them appearing once. These sequences were also reported in another study, on T cells expressing NK-cell markers. That work contributes: The dominant NKG2C+ clonotypes represented about 1.0-7.0% of CD8+ T cells in several donors. Whether expanded NKG2C-expressing T cell clones recognize HCMV is unknown.

The sequence was obtained from a woman in her late teens or twenties in good health. The rearrangement links TRBV6-1 to TRBJ2-3, with 8 bases identical to TRBD2. Sequenced material: PBMCs. The CDR3 DNA reads TGTGCCAGTCGCAGCAGAGCTAAGCGGGGGTCCTGGCTAGATACGCAGTATTTT. Translation: CASRSRAKRGSWLDTQYF.